The next 13 T cell receptor beta chains were all read from a single sample in a study of blood T cells in healthy people across ages. A second about 6 to 12 cycle PCR used barcoded and J-beta primers. MiXCR was run by TCRdb on the 5' RACE reads, yielding one entry per CDR3 protein. The repertoire holds 650,000 to 700,000 distinct CDR3 sequences, 40% to 65% seen once, with around an eighth in the top ten. The sample taken for sequencing was blood. The receptors were sampled from a woman aged 80 or over in good health.

Of note for this clonotype: This sequence may be a read error, since a much larger clone differs from it by one base. CDR3 in amino acids: CASSPRRGSYEQFF. The DNA of the CDR3 is TGTGCCAGCTCACCACGCAGGGGTTCCTACGAGCAGTTCTTC. The chain has TRBV18 and TRBJ2-1; TRBD1 might be the D (6 bases). V was cut by 1 base and J by 10 bases, with 14 bases left in between. The CDR3 consists of 14 residues. The germline V gene has CDR1 KGHSH and CDR2 LQKENI.

V is TRBV11-2 and J is TRBJ2-1, with 12 bases matching TRBD2. V lost 5 bases and J lost 8; bases outside the gene matches: 10. The CDR3 runs 16 residues. Per germline, CDR1 SGHAT and CDR2 FQNNGV. Here the CDR3 reads CASSPSGLAGRDEQFF. The DNA of the CDR3 is TGTGCCAGCAGCCCCTCCGGACTAGCGGGGAGGGATGAGCAGTTCTTC.

The gene calls are TRBV3-1 and TRBJ2-7; D not certain. The germline V gene encodes CDR1 LGHDT and CDR2 YNNKEL (reference sequence). The V end was cut by 3 bases, the J end by 3 bases, with 12 bases between. This CDR3 is 14 amino acids long. The CDR3 here is CASSQEFGYYEQYF. CDR3 DNA: TGTGCCAGCAGCCAGGAGTTCGGTTACTACGAGCAGTACTTC.

This chain connects TRBV5-1 to TRBJ2-2, with D perhaps matching TRBD1 (5 bases). The V gene lost 0 bases and the J gene lost 5 bases, with 14 bases spanning the gap. This CDR3 contains 16 residues. Looked up from germline, CDR1 is SGHRS and CDR2 is YFSETQ. The CDR3 nucleotides read TGCGCCAGCAGCTTGGAGGGGCAGTCCGCGACCGGGGAGCTGTTTTTT. Its protein is CASSLEGQSATGELFF.

This clonotype was recorded many times. The junction does not match germline at one end; this may be a read error. The chain has TRBV12-3 or TRBV12-4 and TRBJ1-6; D is ambiguous. The CDR3 is made up of 15 amino acids. CDR3 loop: CASSFESIYDSPLHF. The CDR3, as DNA: TGTGCCAGCAGTTTCGAGAGTATCTATGATTCACCCCTCCACTTT.

The chain carries TRBV9 and TRBJ2-5, with 10 positions matching TRBD2. Per the germline V gene, CDR1 is SGDLS and CDR2 is YYNGEE. This CDR3 contains 14 residues. J was trimmed by 11 bases and V by 3 bases; bases with no gene match: 10. The CDR3 coding sequence is TGTGCCAGCAGCGGCACTAGCGGGATGATTGAGCAGTACTTC. This sequence encodes CASSGTSGMIEQYF.

As to this clonotype: Since a much larger clone is just one base distant, this may be a read error. Here the CDR3 reads CTSSQSSYNEQFF. For the CDR3, the DNA is TGTACCAGCAGCCAGAGCTCCTACAATGAGCAGTTCTTC. The chain carries TRBV7-9 and TRBJ2-1, with D unclear. CDR3 length: 13 residues. From germline, CDR1 is SEHNR and CDR2 FQNEAQ (reference sequence).

In DNA form, the CDR3 reads TGTGCCAGCAGTCCCGGACTAGCGGACAACCAAGAGACCCAGTACTTC. Amino acids: CASSPGLADNQETQYF. This chain uses TRBV12-3 or TRBV12-4 with TRBJ2-5, with TRBD2 matching over 10 bases. This CDR3 is built from 16 residues. V lost 5 bases, J lost 0 bases, and 6 bases stayed unmatched.

The V call is TRBV12-3 or TRBV12-4, the J call TRBJ2-3; weak D call: TRBD2 (6 bases). This CDR3 has 14 residues. V was clipped by 7 bases and J by 2 bases, with 13 bases between them. The DNA for the CDR3 is TGTGCCAGCACCCCGGGACTTTACACAGATACGCAGTATTTT. It specifies CASTPGLYTDTQYF.

The V gene is TRBV29-1, the J gene TRBJ2-2; 7 bases map to TRBD2. The germline gives CDR1 SQVTM, CDR2 ANQGSEA. This CDR3 is 12 amino acids long. V trimming: 7 bases; J trimming: 4 bases; junction bases outside the gene matches: 3. The CDR3 is CSGRGTTGELFF. CDR3 bases: TGCAGCGGGCGGGGGACCACCGGGGAGCTGTTTTTT.

The V gene is TRBV24-1, the J gene TRBJ2-5, with D perhaps TRBD1 (6 bases). CDR1 and CDR2 from the germline V gene are KGHDR and SFDVKD. V was shortened by 4 bases and J by 3 bases, with 8 bases between the two germline ends. The CDR3 loop spans 13 amino acids. The CDR3, as DNA: TGTGCCACCAGTGAGGGACAAGAAGAGACCCAGTACTTC. Its protein is CATSEGQEETQYF.

This clonotype was seen at least ten times. The genes are TRBV7-6 and TRBJ2-1, with TRBD1 matching over 10 bases. The germline CDR1 and CDR2 sequences are SGHVS and FNYEAQ. After removal of 4 bases from V and 7 bases from J, the junction contained 13 bases not matched to a gene. The CDR3 covers 17 residues. CDR3 DNA: TGTGCCAGCAGCTCATATTTTTCGGGACAGGGGATGAATGAGCAGTTCTTC. The encoded protein is CASSSYFSGQGMNEQFF. The entire variable domain, with the rest obtained from reference TRBV7-6 and TRBJ2-1, is as follows: GAGVSQSPRYKVTKRGQDVALRCDPISGHVSLYWYRQALGQGPEFLTYFNYEAQQDKSGLPNDRFSAERPEGSISTLTIQRTEQRDSAMYRCASSSYFSGQGMNEQFFGPGTRLTVL.

Points on this clonotype: This may stem from a read error, because a much larger clone lies one nucleotide away. This chain joins TRBV9 and TRBJ2-5, with 9 bases aligning to TRBD2. With 2 bases clipped from V and 11 bases from J, the junction kept 13 bases outside the gene matches. CDR3 length: 15 amino acids. Germline lookup yields CDR1 SGDLS and CDR2 YYNGEE. CDR3 DNA: TGTGCCAGCAGCGTGGCGGGGGGGTCGCACAATGAGCAGTACTTC. Translation gives CASSVAGGSHNEQYF.